These 18 T cell receptor beta chains share one sample of origin, sequenced in a study of T-cell memory formation after mild COVID-19. Each CDR3 protein gets one entry after TCRdb re-called the 5' RACE reads with MiXCR. The top ten clones hold approximately 13% of a sample with about 470,000 distinct CDR3 sequences, 15% to 20% of them seen once. The specimen was PBMCs or a T cell subset sorted from them (not recorded which). The receptors derive from an adult woman who had mild COVID-19 (a few samples of this study predate the infection). Cell type and time point are not known.

This clonotype was recorded once. The chain is built from TRBV6-2 or TRBV6-3 and TRBJ2-1, with 10 positions matching TRBD2. CDR3 length equals 15 residues. V was clipped by 9 bases and J by 4 bases; unmatched bases: 9. CDR1 is MNHEY and CDR2 is SVGEGT in the germline V gene. The CDR3 sequence: CASSKREGQYNEQFF. CDR3 nucleotides: TGTGCCAGTTCCAAGCGGGAGGGCCAATACAATGAGCAGTTCTTC.

The chain employs TRBV4-1 and TRBJ1-1; no firm D call. The CDR3 runs to 14 residues. V lost 6 bases to trimming and J lost 7 bases, with 18 bases between them. Germline V lookup: CDR1 MGHRA, CDR2 YSYEKL. The CDR3 reads CASSQSWTGLEAFF. DNA for the CDR3: TGCGCCAGCAGTCAATCATGGACTGGTCTTGAAGCTTTCTTT.

This clonotype was seen ten or more times. As DNA, the CDR3 is TGTGCCAGCAATCCTCGAGCGGGAGCTATCTACAATGAGCAGTTCTTC. Translating gives CASNPRAGAIYNEQFF. The chain employs TRBV7-9 and TRBJ2-1; 8 bases are shared with TRBD2. Trimming cost V 7 bases and J 3 bases; bases outside gene matches: 11. The length of the CDR3 is 16 residues. Germline V lookup: CDR1 SEHNR, CDR2 FQNEAQ (reference sequence).

The rearrangement uses TRBV5-1 and TRBJ2-7; 16 bases are shared with TRBD2. The germline gives CDR1 SGHRS, CDR2 YFSETQ. The V and J ends lost 4 bases and 1 base, in that order; junction bases with no gene match: 8. The CDR3 runs 18 residues. For the CDR3, the DNA is TGCGCCAGCAGCCCGGGACTAGCGGGGGGGCCGGTATCCTACGAGCAGTACTTC. Translation: CASSPGLAGGPVSYEQYF.

The chain joins TRBV6-5 to TRBJ1-1, with 7 nucleotides matching TRBD1. There are 16 residues in the CDR3. The germline gives CDR1 MNHEY, CDR2 SVGAGI. After removal of 0 bases from V and 3 bases from J, the junction contained 7 bases not matched to a gene. The chain's CDR3 is CASSYSSTGIDTEAFF. CDR3 DNA: TGTGCCAGCAGTTACTCCTCGACAGGGATAGACACTGAAGCTTTCTTT.

The genes are TRBV4-1 and TRBJ1-5; TRBD1 matches at 7 bases. J gave up 5 bases and V 0 bases, and 1 base lay outside the gene matches. Germline V CDR1 and CDR2: MGHRA, YSYEKL. The CDR3 sequence is 14 residues long. The CDR3 bases are TGCGCCAGCAGCCAAGAACAGGGGTATCAGCCCCAGCATTTT. Protein: CASSQEQGYQPQHF.

CDR3 region: CASSQDRDYLAKNIQYF. The CDR3 DNA sequence: TGTGCCAGCAGCCAGGACAGGGACTATCTAGCCAAAAACATTCAGTACTTC. This rearrangement joins TRBV12-3 or TRBV12-4 to TRBJ2-4, with D possibly TRBD1 on 8 matching bases. CDR3 size: 17 residues. Between the trimmed V and J ends, which lost 6 bases and 0 bases, there was a span of 18 bases.

The table lists this clonotype with a few counts. This sequence joins TRBV7-2 and TRBJ2-5, with D hard to call. The CDR3 has 15 amino acids. V was trimmed by 4 bases and J by 1 base, leaving 13 bases between them. The germline V gene has CDR1 SGHTA and CDR2 FQGNSA. The DNA for the CDR3 is TGTGCCAGCAGCTCCCGTCGTGCAGGCCAAGAGACCCAGTACTTC. Translated: CASSSRRAGQETQYF.

The chain combines TRBV5-1 with TRBJ2-1, with 8 bases matching TRBD2. This CDR3 spans 15 amino acids. V lost 3 bases, J lost 8 bases, and 10 bases stayed unmatched. Germline CDR1 is SGHRS and CDR2 is YFSETQ. DNA of the CDR3: TGCGCCAGCAGCTCCGGCGGGGGGAGGTCCGATGAGCAGTTCTTC. Protein sequence: CASSSGGGRSDEQFF. Full variable domain (rest looked up from reference TRBV5-1 and TRBJ2-1): KAGVTQTPRYLIKTRGQQVTLSCSPISGHRSVSWYQQTPGQGLQFLFEYFSETQRNKGNFPGRFSGRQFSNSRSEMNVSTLELGDSALYLCASSSGGGRSDEQFFGPGTRLTVL.

V is TRBV5-1 and J is TRBJ1-3; D perhaps matches TRBD1 (5 bases). The CDR3 spans 16 residues. V was shortened by 0 bases and J by 0 bases, with 10 bases between the two germline ends. Germline V gene lookup returns CDR1 SGHRS and CDR2 YFSETQ. The CDR3 region is CASSLVAGGSGNTIYF. In DNA, the CDR3 is TGCGCCAGCAGCTTGGTGGCTGGGGGCTCTGGAAACACCATATATTTT.

The V and J genes are TRBV12-3 or TRBV12-4 and TRBJ2-7, with TRBD2 matching 8 bases. The V gene end was trimmed by 1 base and the J gene end by 1 base; junction bases not matched to a gene: 3. The CDR3 spans 15 residues. CDR3 DNA: TGTGCCAGCAGTTTAGGGGGACTAGATTCCTACGAGCAGTACTTC. Translating gives CASSLGGLDSYEQYF.

This clonotype turned up a few times. The V and J genes are TRBV15 and TRBJ2-2, with D possibly matching TRBD1 (6 bases). The CDR3 runs 17 residues. Per germline, CDR1 LNHNV and CDR2 YYDKDF (reference sequence). V dropped 0 bases and J dropped 1 base, with 12 bases sitting between them. CDR3 sequence: CATSRDYTTGNTGELFF. Here the CDR3 DNA reads TGTGCCACCAGCAGAGATTATACGACAGGGAACACCGGGGAGCTGTTTTTT.

This clonotype has more than one count but fewer than ten. The V and J genes are TRBV6-2 or TRBV6-3 and TRBJ1-2; D is unclear. V dropped 7 bases and J dropped 8 bases, with 14 bases sitting between them. The CDR3 is made up of 12 amino acids. The germline gives CDR1 MNHEY, CDR2 SVGEGT. DNA of the CDR3: TGTGCCAGCACTAACGACCGAGGGGGCTACACCTTC. Encoded protein: CASTNDRGGYTF.

This clonotype was recorded a few times. This sequence joins TRBV12-3 or TRBV12-4 and TRBJ1-1; D uncertain. The CDR3 runs 13 residues. V lost 1 base and J lost 4, with 7 bases in between. The CDR3 DNA sequence: TGTGCCAGCAGTTTAGGGGATGGCACTGAAGCTTTCTTT. Amino acid sequence: CASSLGDGTEAFF.

The genes are TRBV7-3 and TRBJ2-1; TRBD2 aligns across 9 bases. The CDR3 length is 16 residues. The V segment lost 1 base and the J segment 8 bases; nucleotides outside the gene matches: 9. CDR1 is SGHTA, CDR2 FQGTGA, per germline. This CDR3 reads CASSLSLAGFNDEQFF. DNA for the CDR3: TGTGCCAGCAGCTTAAGCCTAGCGGGATTTAACGATGAGCAGTTCTTC. Variable domain in full (rest from reference TRBV7-3 and TRBJ2-1): GAGVSQTPSNKVTEKGKYVELRCDPISGHTALYWYRQSLGQGPEFLIYFQGTGAADDSGLPNDRFFAVRPEGSVSTLKIQRTERGDSAVYLCASSLSLAGFNDEQFFGPGTRLTVL.

The rearrangement links TRBV20-1 to TRBJ2-7; no firm D call. The CDR3 consists of 12 residues. The germline V and J ends were trimmed by 3 bases and 2 bases, with 8 bases remaining between them. CDR1 and CDR2 (germline): DFQATT, SNEGSKA (reference sequence). CDR3 residues: CSASDKPYEQYF. The CDR3 nucleotides are TGCAGTGCTAGCGACAAGCCCTACGAGCAGTACTTC.

The chain links TRBV12-3 or TRBV12-4 to TRBJ2-3; D perhaps matches TRBD2 (7 bases). V gave up 5 bases and J gave up 5 bases, with 23 bases separating them. The CDR3 covers 17 residues. CDR3 sequence reads: CASSPSRGGLNIDTQYF. CDR3 in DNA: TGTGCCAGCAGTCCCTCAAGGGGGGGTCTTAATATAGATACGCAGTATTTT.

The chain employs TRBV7-9 and TRBJ2-4; no clear D gene. The germline V gene has CDR1 SEHNR and CDR2 FQNEAQ (reference sequence). Trimming took off 6 bases at V and 6 bases at J, with 6 bases between the two ends. This CDR3 has 11 residues. Here the CDR3 reads CASSPLNIQYF. Written as DNA, the CDR3 is TGTGCCAGCAGTCCTCTAAACATTCAGTACTTC. Full variable domain (remainder filled in from reference TRBV7-9 and TRBJ2-4): DTGVSQNPRHKITKRGQNVTFRCDPISEHNRLYWYRQTLGQGPEFLTYFQNEAQLEKSRLLSDRFSAERPKGSFSTLEIQRTEQGDSAMYLCASSPLNIQYFGAGTRLSVL.